This TCR beta chain appears in the sequencing data of a study of cytomegalovirus exposure and HLA in healthy donors. Study outcomes and limitations: In vitro confirmation showed three CMV-associated chains to be CMV antigen specific. A later analysis linked about 17,000 TCR beta sequences to HLA alleles at 0.05 false discovery rate.

CDR1 and CDR2 (germline): SEHNR, FQNEAQ (reference sequence). The CDR3 sequence is 14 residues long. The primer mix had 60 Vbeta and 13 Jbeta primers. Only in-frame clones appear in the TCRdb table, and some are missing; sequencing was by immunoSEQ multiplex PCR. The sample shows 200,000 or so clones, around 81% of them seen only once. In the case of this clone: The antigen is undetermined. The junction and the germline gene differ at one end; a read error may be behind it.

Sequencing was carried out using PBMCs. The TCR comes from a woman in her late teens or twenties in good health and CMV-seropositive. The rearrangement uses TRBV7-9 and TRBJ2-7; TRBD1 agrees at 8 bases. The CDR3 is CSSSPPGGKYEQYF. In nucleotides, the CDR3 is TGTTCCAGCAGCCCCCCAGGGGGCAAGTACGAGCAGTACTTC.